These 11 T cell receptor beta chains were sequenced from one sample in a study of molecular identifiers for immune sequencing clone quantification. TCRdb analysed the PCR reads with MiXCR anew, one entry per CDR3 protein. The sample contains roughly 300,000 distinct CDR3 sequences, roughly 24% of which appear only once. Material for sequencing was naive CD8+ T cells from blood, with Jurkat cell RNA spiked in. The subset denotes: FACS-sorted CD8+CD4-CCR7+CD45RA+ naive T cells. The source of these receptors is a human donor in good health. Some libraries in this study had Jurkat cell RNA spiked in.

For this clonotype: A much larger clone differs from this one at a single base, so this may be a read error. This sequence joins TRBV29-1 and TRBJ2-3; TRBD2 matches 7 bases. This CDR3 comprises 14 residues. Germline loops: CDR1 SQVTM, CDR2 ANQGSEA. In DNA, the CDR3 is TGCGCCGTCTCAGCGGGGCTAGGGCCAGATACGCAGTATTTT. The encoded protein is CAVSAGLGPDTQYF.

The count of this clonotype is one. The rearrangement joins TRBV27 to TRBJ2-7; tentative D call: TRBD2 (6 bases). Trimming removed 8 bases from V and 0 bases from J, with 14 bases in between. Looked up from germline, CDR1 is MNHEY and CDR2 is SMNVEV (reference sequence). The CDR3 is made up of 14 amino acids. For the CDR3, the DNA is TGTGCCAGCTGTTCGGCGGGGAGCTCCTACGAGCAGTACTTC. Its protein product is CASCSAGSSYEQYF.

The sample holds many counts of this clonotype. The DNA of the CDR3 is TGTGCCAGCAGCCCCGTCGGAAGCACAGATACGCAGTATTTT. Its protein is CASSPVGSTDTQYF. The chain recombines TRBV3-1 with TRBJ2-3; D is unclear. The CDR3 totals 14 residues. Deletions cut 4 bases from V and 0 bases from J, with 8 bases between. Germline values: CDR1 LGHDT, CDR2 YNNKEL (reference sequence).

Details on this clonotype: Since the CDR3 does not end with the conserved phenylalanine or tryptophan, this likely comes from a read error. This chain connects TRBV5-1 to TRBJ1-1, with TRBD1 matching 7 bases. This CDR3 is built from 13 residues. Germline trimming cut 7 bases from V and 1 base from J; bases unmatched to any gene: 4. Germline V gives CDR1 SGHRS, CDR2 YFSETQ. This CDR3 is CASGDRANTEAFS. DNA of the CDR3: TGCGCCAGCGGGGACAGAGCGAACACTGAAGCTTTCTCT.

There are a few counts of this clonotype. V is TRBV5-1 and J is TRBJ2-3; 8 nucleotides align to TRBD2. CDR3 length: 16 amino acids. Germline loops: CDR1 SGHRS, CDR2 YFSETQ. Germline trimming cut 2 bases from V and 2 bases from J; bases unmatched to any gene: 7. The CDR3 reads CASSFKAGGITDTQYF. CDR3 sequence (DNA): TGCGCCAGCAGCTTTAAGGCGGGAGGAATCACAGATACGCAGTATTTT.

V is TRBV11-3 and J is TRBJ2-7; 7 nucleotides line up with TRBD1. This CDR3 region has 15 residues. CDR1 and CDR2 (germline): SGHNT, YENEEA. The trim removed 5 bases at V and 2 bases at J, leaving 9 bases unmatched. The CDR3 nucleotides read TGTGCCAGCAGCCGCCGGGCACAGGGGACCTACGAGCAGTACTTC. Translated: CASSRRAQGTYEQYF.

The V and J genes are TRBV25-1 and TRBJ2-7, with 9 bases aligning to TRBD1. V lost 8 bases and J lost 2; bases outside the gene matches: 7. Germline V gives CDR1 MGHDK, CDR2 SYGVNS. This CDR3 comprises 14 residues. The CDR3 loop reads CASGAGQGPYEQYF. Here the CDR3 DNA reads TGTGCCAGCGGTGCGGGACAGGGCCCCTACGAGCAGTACTTC.

The V gene is TRBV4-2, the J gene TRBJ2-1; TRBD2 matches 11 bases. In germline, CDR1 is LGHNA, CDR2 YNFKEQ. V was pared by 3 bases and J by 9 bases, with 1 base of the junction left unmatched. This CDR3 spans 13 amino acids. The CDR3 protein is CASSQGLAVEQFF. The CDR3 bases are TGTGCCAGCAGCCAGGGACTAGCGGTTGAGCAGTTCTTC.

This clonotype was found many times. The chain uses TRBV19 and TRBJ1-5; D is unclear. Germline V gives CDR1 LNHDA, CDR2 SQIVND (reference sequence). CDR3 size: 12 residues. V lost 5 bases to trimming and J lost 2 bases, with 4 bases between them. CDR3 sequence: CASSAGNQPQHF. The CDR3 bases are TGTGCCAGTAGTGCGGGCAATCAGCCCCAGCATTTT.

This clonotype was seen only a few times. The chain is built from TRBV6-5 and TRBJ2-7, with 13 bases lining up with TRBD2. Germline assignment: CDR1 MNHEY and CDR2 SVGAGI. The CDR3 extends over 15 amino acids. V lost 4 bases and J lost 5; bases outside the gene matches: 5. The CDR3 reads CASSSGLAGFNEQYF. CDR3 DNA: TGTGCCAGCAGTTCGGGACTAGCGGGGTTCAACGAGCAGTACTTC.

As concerns this clonotype: It may be a read error: a sequence one base away is much more abundant. The chain's CDR3 is CASNESGYLEQYF. The CDR3 DNA follows: TGTGCCAGCAATGAATCAGGCTATCTGGAGCAGTACTTC. This rearrangement joins TRBV25-1 to TRBJ2-7; D call uncertain. The CDR3 runs 13 residues. The germline CDR1 and CDR2 sequences are MGHDK and SYGVNS.